This is a list of T cell receptor beta chains from one sample in a study of vaccination and CD4 T cells after COVID-19. TCRdb passed the PCR reads through MiXCR, listing each CDR3 protein once. The repertoire holds roughly 2,800 distinct CDR3 sequences, with roughly a quarter as singletons. The antigens of these receptors remain unknown. Sequenced input: CD4+ T cells from blood, cultured in vitro. All receptors derive from a human donor in good health. The CDR3 runs from the conserved cysteine through the conserved F or W. A D gene is named only where the DNA matches it firmly. Clone size appears in some rows only: once, few, many, or a class for an expanded clone.

len	d_gene	v_gene	abundance	j_gene	CDR3nt	CDR3aa
14	NA	TRBV24-1	NA	TRBJ2-7	TGTGCCACCAGTGATTCGTCCAGGGCCTCCGAGCAGTACTTC	CATSDSSRASEQYF
16	NA	TRBV6-1	few	TRBJ2-2	TGTGCCAGCAGTGCCTACGGGACCCCGAACACCGGGGAGCTGTTTTTT	CASSAYGTPNTGELFF
11	NA	TRBV29-1	NA	TRBJ1-3	TGCAGCGTTGATGCAGGAAACACCATATATTTT	CSVDAGNTIYF
12	NA	TRBV2	medium-sized	TRBJ1-2	TGTGCCAGCAGTAAACGGTCCTATGGCTACACCTTC	CASSKRSYGYTF
16	TRBD1	TRBV6-1	NA	TRBJ1-4	TGTGCCAGCAGTGGAGACAGGGGACAAGCTAATGAAAAACTGTTTTTT	CASSGDRGQANEKLFF
17	TRBD2	TRBV6-1	few	TRBJ2-3	TGTGCCAGCAGGGAGAACGGACTAGCGGGTCGCACAGATACGCAGTATTTT	CASRENGLAGRTDTQYF
12	NA	TRBV19	NA	TRBJ1-2	TGTGCCAGTAGTGCGGCTAACTATGGCTACACCTTC	CASSAANYGYTF
13	NA	TRBV24-1	few	TRBJ1-1	TGTGCCACCAGTGATCTGGACAGAACTGAAGCTTTCTTT	CATSDLDRTEAFF
18	NA	TRBV15	medium-sized	TRBJ2-2	TGTGCCACCAGCAGACGCCCCTCGGCTAACCCCAACACCGGGGAGCTGTTTTTT	CATSRRPSANPNTGELFF
13	TRBD1	TRBV19	medium-sized	TRBJ1-5	TGTGCCAGTAGCGGGACAGCAAATCAGCCCCAGCATTTT	CASSGTANQPQHF
14	NA	TRBV10-3	NA	TRBJ1-5	TGTGCCATCAGTGCCGGGGTCCTCAATCAGCCCCAGCATTTT	CAISAGVLNQPQHF
17	NA	TRBV2	few	TRBJ2-1	TGTGCCAGCAGTGAAGTCGGCTGGACCGTAAATATTCCTGAGCAGTTCTTC	CASSEVGWTVNIPEQFF
15	NA	TRBV20-1	medium-sized	TRBJ1-5	TGCAGTGCTAGTCGCCAGGGCCTTAGCAATCAGCCCCAGCATTTT	CSASRQGLSNQPQHF
17	NA	TRBV20-1	medium-sized	TRBJ1-2	TGCAGTGCTAGAGAACGACGACAGACGCTATCTTACTATGGCTACACCTTC	CSARERRQTLSYYGYTF
12	NA	TRBV20-1	NA	TRBJ2-7	TGCAGTGCTAGTTTGGCAGGGAACGAGCAGTACTTC	CSASLAGNEQYF
14	TRBD2	TRBV5-1	few	TRBJ2-5	TGCGCCAGCAGCCAGGGACTAGCGGAAGAGACCCAGTACTTC	CASSQGLAEETQYF
16	NA	TRBV9	NA	TRBJ2-3	TGTGCCAGCAGCGTAGCTGCGGGGACTAGCACAGATACGCAGTATTTT	CASSVAAGTSTDTQYF
20	TRBD2	TRBV20-1	few	TRBJ2-1	TGCAGTGCTAGGCCCCCCGCGGGACTAGCGGGAGAGAGATCCTACAATGAGCAGTTCTTC	CSARPPAGLAGERSYNEQFF
14	TRBD1	TRBV2	NA	TRBJ1-6	TGTGCCAGCAGTCCGGGACAGGGACATTCACCCCTCCACTTT	CASSPGQGHSPLHF
13	NA	TRBV20-1	few	TRBJ1-1	TGCAGTGCTAGAGGGGGGGCGAACACTGAAGCTTTCTTT	CSARGGANTEAFF
15	TRBD1	TRBV7-3	NA	TRBJ1-1	TGTGCCAGCAGCCCAGGGACAGGGCGAGGCACTGAAGCTTTCTTT	CASSPGTGRGTEAFF
14	TRBD2	TRBV5-4	NA	TRBJ2-1	TGTGCCAGCAGCTTTAGCGGGTCGGCAGGCAAGCAGTTCTTC	CASSFSGSAGKQFF
15	TRBD1	TRBV15	medium-sized	TRBJ2-7	TGTGCCACCAGCAGAGTCAAAGGGGGCGCGGACGAGCAGTACTTC	CATSRVKGGADEQYF
15	NA	TRBV28	NA	TRBJ2-3	TGTGCCAGCAGTTTCGGAGACCGCCTAACAGATACGCAGTATTTT	CASSFGDRLTDTQYF
11	NA	TRBV29-1	few	TRBJ1-2	TGCAGCGTTGAAGGGGCTGATGGCTACACCTTC	CSVEGADGYTF
14	NA	TRBV4-1	NA	TRBJ1-2	TGCGCCAGCAGCCAACGACGTGCTAACTATGGCTACACCTTC	CASSQRRANYGYTF
18	TRBD2	TRBV20-1	NA	TRBJ2-5	TGCAGTCCGCTAGTGTTGGTTTTGCGGGAGGGGGAAGGAGAGACCCAGTACTTC	CSPLVLVLREGEGETQYF
21	NA	TRBV4-3	few	TRBJ1-6	TGCGCCAGCAGCCAAGAGGGGAGAGGGTTTGGTGGGGAAGGCTATAATTCACCCCTCCACTTT	CASSQEGRGFGGEGYNSPLHF
12	NA	TRBV6-2/TRBV6-3	NA	TRBJ1-2	TGTGCCAGCAGTAACTCGGGCTATGGCTACACCTTC	CASSNSGYGYTF
16	TRBD1	TRBV2	few	TRBJ2-3	TGTGCCAGCAGTGAAGGACAGGGGGCTAACACAGATACGCAGTATTTT	CASSEGQGANTDTQYF
13	NA	TRBV20-1	medium-sized	TRBJ1-2	TGCTATTCCATGGACCCGAGGGACTATGGCTACACCTTC	CYSMDPRDYGYTF
15	NA	TRBV27	medium-sized	TRBJ1-6	TGTGCCAGCAGTTTTCGTGGGGACTATAATTCACCCCTCCACTTT	CASSFRGDYNSPLHF
12	NA	TRBV6-2/TRBV6-3	NA	TRBJ2-2	TGTGCCAGCAGAGGCGACACCGGGGAGCTGTTTTTT	CASRGDTGELFF
14	NA	TRBV6-1	NA	TRBJ2-5	TGTGCCAGCACCTATACACGGCGGACGGAGACCCAGTACTTC	CASTYTRRTETQYF
16	NA	TRBV6-2/TRBV6-3	NA	TRBJ1-1	TGTGCCAGCAGTTGGCCCCACGCTGGGGGCAAAGATGAAGCTTTCTTT	CASSWPHAGGKDEAFF
16	NA	TRBV28	NA	TRBJ1-3	TGTGCCAGCAGTATAAAACAGTGGTACTCTGGAAACACCATATATTTT	CASSIKQWYSGNTIYF
12	NA	TRBV5-1	few	TRBJ1-2	TGCGCCAGCAGCCTGGTGGACAGTGGCTACACCTTC	CASSLVDSGYTF
12	NA	TRBV9	NA	TRBJ2-1	TGTGCCAGTCAACGGGGATCTGGTGAGCAGTTCTTC	CASQRGSGEQFF
15	NA	TRBV24-1	NA	TRBJ2-3	TGTGCCACCAGTGGCCCCGGACGGGCCACAGATACGCAGTATTTT	CATSGPGRATDTQYF
15	NA	TRBV7-9	large	TRBJ1-5	TGTGCCAGCAGTCCAACGGATGCCGGGGATCAGCCCCAGCATTTT	CASSPTDAGDQPQHF
15	TRBD1	TRBV28	NA	TRBJ2-5	TGTGCCAGCAGCCTATTGGGGACAGGCCAAGAGACCCAGTACTTC	CASSLLGTGQETQYF
12	NA	TRBV2	NA	TRBJ2-7	TGTGCCAGCAGTGTAACAGGGCAAGAGCAGTACTTC	CASSVTGQEQYF
12	NA	TRBV20-1	NA	TRBJ2-3	TGCAGTGCTTCACATTCAGGGGAACCGCAGTATTTT	CSASHSGEPQYF
18	TRBD2	TRBV4-2	NA	TRBJ2-5	TGTGCCAGCAGCCAAGGCCTGGGACTAGCGGGAGAGGAAGAGACCCAGTACTTC	CASSQGLGLAGEEETQYF
13	NA	TRBV12-3/TRBV12-4	few	TRBJ1-5	TGTGCCAGCAGGGAAATAAGTGGTCAGCCCCAGCATTTT	CASREISGQPQHF
14	TRBD2	TRBV20-1	NA	TRBJ2-2	TGCAGTGCTAGGGGGACTAGCGGGAGGGGGGAGCTGTTTTTT	CSARGTSGRGELFF
18	TRBD1	TRBV10-3	NA	TRBJ1-1	TGTGCCATCAGTGGCAGGACAGGGGGAATGTCCCTAAACACTGAAGCTTTCTTT	CAISGRTGGMSLNTEAFF
18	TRBD1	TRBV27	few	TRBJ2-2	TGTGCCAGCAGTCACCGGAGGGCAGGGGGCTTAGGGACCGGGGAGCTGTTTTTT	CASSHRRAGGLGTGELFF
13	NA	TRBV7-2	NA	TRBJ2-2	TGTGCCAGCAGCTTCGGGGGCACCGGGGAGCTGTTTTTT	CASSFGGTGELFF
14	TRBD1	TRBV28	NA	TRBJ1-2	TGTGCCAGCAGAGCCCCGACAGGGGTTTATGGCTACACCTTC	CASRAPTGVYGYTF